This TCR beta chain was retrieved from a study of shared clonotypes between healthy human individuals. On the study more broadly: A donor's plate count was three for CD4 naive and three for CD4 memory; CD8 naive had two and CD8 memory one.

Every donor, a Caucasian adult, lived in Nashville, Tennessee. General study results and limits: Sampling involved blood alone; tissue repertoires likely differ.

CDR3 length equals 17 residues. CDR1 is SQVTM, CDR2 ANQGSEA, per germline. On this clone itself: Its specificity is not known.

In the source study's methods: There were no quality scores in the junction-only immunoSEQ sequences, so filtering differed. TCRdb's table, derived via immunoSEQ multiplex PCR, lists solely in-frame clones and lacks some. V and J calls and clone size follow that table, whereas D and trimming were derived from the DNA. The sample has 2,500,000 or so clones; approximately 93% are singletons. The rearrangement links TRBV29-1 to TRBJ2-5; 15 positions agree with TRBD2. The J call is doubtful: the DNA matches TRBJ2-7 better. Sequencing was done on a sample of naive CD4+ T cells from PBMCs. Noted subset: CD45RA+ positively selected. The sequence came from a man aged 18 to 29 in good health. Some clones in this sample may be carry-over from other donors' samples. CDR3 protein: CSVGGLAGGPWRYEQYF. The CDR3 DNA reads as TGCAGCGTGGGAGGACTAGCGGGAGGGCCCTGGCGGTACGAGCAGTACTTC.